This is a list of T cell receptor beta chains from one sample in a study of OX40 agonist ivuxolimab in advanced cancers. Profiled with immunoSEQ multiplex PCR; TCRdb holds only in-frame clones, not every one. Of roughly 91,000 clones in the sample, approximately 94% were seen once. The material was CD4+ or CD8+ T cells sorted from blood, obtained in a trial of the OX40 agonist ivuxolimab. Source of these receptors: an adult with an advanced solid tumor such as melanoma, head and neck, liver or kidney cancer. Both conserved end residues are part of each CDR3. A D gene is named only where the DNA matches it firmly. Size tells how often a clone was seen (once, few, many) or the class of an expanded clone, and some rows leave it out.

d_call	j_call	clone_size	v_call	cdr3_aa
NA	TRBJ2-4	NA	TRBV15	CATSRVALGGIQYF
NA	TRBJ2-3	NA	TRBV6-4	CASSDSWGTAANF
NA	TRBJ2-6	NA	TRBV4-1	CASSQGGSGNSGANVLTF
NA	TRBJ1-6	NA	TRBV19	CASSIMGGPRPPLHF
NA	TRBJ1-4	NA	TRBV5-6	CASSGDSLRDEKLFF
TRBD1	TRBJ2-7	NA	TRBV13	CASSLEGQGREQYF
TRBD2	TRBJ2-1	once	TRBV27	CASTPGTTAYNEQFF
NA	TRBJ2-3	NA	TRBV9	CASGDTLTDTQYF
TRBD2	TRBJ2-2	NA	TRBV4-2	CASSPHGREAPTGELFF
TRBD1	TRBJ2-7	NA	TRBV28	CASIRGQAADEQYF
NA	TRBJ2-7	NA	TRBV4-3	CASSLTGGEPYEQYF
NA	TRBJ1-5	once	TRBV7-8	CASSLGRGTQPQHF
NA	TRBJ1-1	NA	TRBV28	CASSLGGSGTEAFF
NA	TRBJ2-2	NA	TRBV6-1	CASSGEDDGEKGGELFF
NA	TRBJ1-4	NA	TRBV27	CASSPNTIEKLFF
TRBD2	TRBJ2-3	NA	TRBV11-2	CASSSLGWGSGEDTQYF
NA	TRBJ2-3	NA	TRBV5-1	CASSLDRFLRGGTDTQYF
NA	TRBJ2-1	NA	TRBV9	CASSPNHNEQFF
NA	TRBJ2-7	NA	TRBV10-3	CAISESEGTELIYEQYF
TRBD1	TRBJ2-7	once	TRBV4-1	CASSQATGGSYEQYF
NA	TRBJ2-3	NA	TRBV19	CASSITLRDLPPDTQYF
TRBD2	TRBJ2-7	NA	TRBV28	CASRQGLVGEQYF
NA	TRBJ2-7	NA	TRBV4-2	CASSQLRGEGEQYF
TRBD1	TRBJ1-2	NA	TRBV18	CASSYTGGADGYTF
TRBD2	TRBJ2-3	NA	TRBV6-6	CASSLLAGFDTQYF
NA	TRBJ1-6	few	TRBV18	CASSPTEADSPLHF
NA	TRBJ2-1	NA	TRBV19	CGVGQPYNEQFF
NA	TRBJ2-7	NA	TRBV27	CASRQQGNEQYF
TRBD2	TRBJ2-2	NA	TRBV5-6	CASSLAGLQNTGELFF
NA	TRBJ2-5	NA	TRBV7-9	CASSLLHGETQYF
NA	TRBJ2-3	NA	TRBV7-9	CASSPEGGTDTQYF
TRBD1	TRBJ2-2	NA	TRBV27	CASSLTGDDTGELFF
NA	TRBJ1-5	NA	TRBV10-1	CASSEEGKDLRQPQHF
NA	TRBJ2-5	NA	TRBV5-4	CASSLIQDQETQYF
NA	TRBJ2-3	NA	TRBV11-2	CASSSQSDTQYF
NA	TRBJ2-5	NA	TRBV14	CASSQDSRESETQYF
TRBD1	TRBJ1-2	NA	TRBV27	CASSLSTGTAYGYTF
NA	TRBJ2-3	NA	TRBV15	CATSSTGPNQYF